This entry concerns a single T cell receptor (beta chain). Donors were grouped by their self-reported clinical history. Symptom resolution, clearance, or two negative PCRs marked the recovered donors of Cohort 3. Authors' processing steps: Reference gene primers were amplified, and this amplification served to estimate nucleated cell counts. This table comes from immunoSEQ multiplex PCR, and its TCRdb copy is limited to in-frame clones, with some not included. That table supplies the V and J calls and clone size; D and trimming were determined from the DNA. The sample carries about 300,000 clones, under 90% recorded once. This sample stems from a study of blood T cell repertoires in COVID-19. The V and J ends lost 4 bases and 0 bases, in that order; junction bases with no gene match: 10. The CDR3 contains 17 residues. Germline loops: CDR1 SGHNT, CDR2 YYREEE (reference sequence).

The chain uses TRBV5-4 and TRBJ2-1; the match to TRBD1 covers 7 bases. The sample comprised PBMCs or T cells enriched from blood (not recorded which). This receptor was taken from a man aged 25 to 40 who had recovered from COVID-19. The CDR3 reads CASSLSTGATSYNEQFF. CDR3 coding DNA: TGTGCCAGCAGCCTCTCTACAGGGGCCACCTCCTACAATGAGCAGTTCTTC.